A selection of T cell receptor beta chains follows, all from one sample in a study of shared clonotypes between healthy human individuals. Sequencing was performed with immunoSEQ multiplex PCR; in TCRdb, only in-frame clones are kept and a portion is missing. Altogether some 650,000 clones are present, about 97% being singletons, with the ten largest covering around 0.06%. Sequencing was carried out using naive CD4+ T cells sorted from blood. The receptors were gathered from a woman aged 30 to 39 in good health. Each CDR3 is given without its conserved first and last residue. D genes are given only for firm matches.

j_call v_call d_call cdr3_aa
TRBJ2-7 TRBV2 NA ASKHPGLRSYEQY
TRBJ1-1 TRBV11-2 TRBD1 ASSRTGGHTEAF
TRBJ2-1 TRBV18 TRBD2 ASSPRAGDSYNEQF
TRBJ2-1 TRBV7-7 NA ASSVVAGSHNEQF
TRBJ2-6 TRBV6-1 NA ASTRDPGANVLT
TRBJ2-7 TRBV9 TRBD2 ASSVEGSGSSYEQY
TRBJ2-5 TRBV28 TRBD2 ASSTTSGNQETQY
TRBJ1-5 TRBV4-1 NA ASSPTDHQPQH
TRBJ1-4 TRBV27 TRBD1 ASSPAQGATNEKLF
TRBJ2-5 TRBV28 NA ASTEAGPRETQY
TRBJ2-1 TRBV19 NA ASSKGLLKGLYNEQF
TRBJ1-3 TRBV6-6 NA ATLGAESGNTIY
TRBJ2-7 TRBV10-3 NA AISYGRGGTSYEQY
TRBJ2-1 TRBV11-2 TRBD2 ASSSGLASYNEQF
TRBJ2-7 TRBV14 NA ASSQIQGLSYEQY
TRBJ2-1 TRBV2 NA ASSQSGSSGSRGNEQF
TRBJ1-2 TRBV4-1 TRBD1 ASSQGGGAGGYT
TRBJ2-3 TRBV6-6 NA ASSYGAMTQY
TRBJ2-7 TRBV7-2 TRBD2 ASSLSASGYEQY
TRBJ2-7 TRBV29-1 TRBD2 SVRHSGSYEQY
TRBJ1-5 TRBV6-5 NA ASSYSRSNQPQH
TRBJ2-6 TRBV9 TRBD2 ASSVASGSRVGANVLT
TRBJ2-7 TRBV27 NA ASIPASGNEQY
TRBJ1-6 TRBV6-6 TRBD1 ASSFRDRGDSPLH
TRBJ2-3 TRBV10-3 NA AIALGTTDTQY
TRBJ2-2 TRBV10-1 TRBD2 ASRGTSGSGELF
TRBJ1-2 TRBV18 TRBD1 ASSPTDRGDYGYT
TRBJ1-1 TRBV2 TRBD1 ASSNQGGGNTEAF
TRBJ1-4 TRBV28 TRBD1 ASSFEGARSEKLF
TRBJ1-5 TRBV6-4 NA ASSLQVDQPQH
TRBJ2-7 TRBV10-3 NA ATRDLLGEQY